A single sample gave rise to the 27 T cell receptor beta chains below, sequenced in a study of T cells after yellow fever vaccination. A single record per CDR3 protein comes from TCRdb applying MiXCR to the 5' RACE reads. The sample records fewer than 500,000 distinct CDR3 sequences, about 19% being singletons. The specimen was PBMCs, collected before the yellow fever booster vaccination. The receptors come from a man aged 18 to 30 who received the YFV17D yellow fever vaccine.

This chain links TRBV28 with TRBJ1-6, with D tentatively TRBD1 (5 bases). Germline lookup yields CDR1 MDHEN and CDR2 SYDVKM. The length of the CDR3 is 16 residues. With 8 bases removed from V and 7 bases from J, the gap between germline ends came to 21 bases. CDR3 protein: CASLLGGGMRNSPLHF. In DNA form, the CDR3 reads TGTGCCAGCCTCCTGGGGGGGGGAATGAGAAATTCACCCCTCCACTTT. Using reference TRBV28 and TRBJ1-6 for the parts outside the CDR3, the full variable domain is DVKVTQSSRYLVKRTGEKVFLECVQDMDHENMFWYRQDPGLGLRLIYFSYDVKMKEKGDIPEGYSVSREKKERFSLILESASTNQTSMYLCASLLGGGMRNSPLHFGNGTRLTVT.

This clonotype was counted only a few times. The chain joins TRBV6-5 to TRBJ2-5; D perhaps matches TRBD1 (6 bases). The CDR3 consists of 14 residues. Germline CDR1 reads MNHEY; CDR2 reads SVGAGI. Trimming took off 6 bases at V and 5 bases at J, with 16 bases between the two ends. CDR3 loop: CASSWGQSLETQYF. Here the CDR3 DNA reads TGTGCCAGCAGCTGGGGACAATCGCTGGAGACCCAGTACTTC.

The chain couples TRBV28 to TRBJ2-3; D is uncertain. Trimming took 3 bases from V and 7 from J, leaving 2 bases between them. This CDR3 is built from 10 residues. Germline lookup yields CDR1 MDHEN and CDR2 SYDVKM. CDR3 in DNA: TGTGCCAGCAGTTTGAATACGCAGTATTTT. Translating gives CASSLNTQYF.

This clonotype has just a few counts. Germline is not matched at one junction end, which may reflect a read error. Written as DNA, the CDR3 is TGTGCCAGCGGTGTCCCGACAGGGGAAATTCGCTTT. It codes for CASGVPTGEIRF. The chain uses TRBV9 and TRBJ1-1; 8 nucleotides agree with TRBD1. The germline gives CDR1 SGDLS, CDR2 YYNGEE. The CDR3 is made up of 12 amino acids.

This clonotype appeared a few times. The rearrangement links TRBV20-1 to TRBJ1-5; D uncertain. In germline, CDR1 is DFQATT, CDR2 SNEGSKA (reference sequence). This CDR3 spans 14 amino acids. Trimming took 3 bases from V and 0 from J, leaving 9 bases between them. The chain's CDR3 is CSASGLHSNQPQHF. CDR3 bases: TGCAGTGCTAGCGGACTCCATAGCAATCAGCCCCAGCATTTT.

V gene TRBV7-9 combines with J gene TRBJ2-1, with 10 bases aligning to TRBD1. The length of the CDR3 is 15 residues. The germline gives CDR1 SEHNR, CDR2 FQNEAQ (reference sequence). The junction had 8 bases not matched to a gene; V was cut back by 6 bases and J by 6 bases. The CDR3 DNA reads as TGTGCCAGCAGACCGCCGGGACAGGGGACCAATGAGCAGTTCTTC. Amino acids: CASRPPGQGTNEQFF.

This chain links TRBV12-3 or TRBV12-4 with TRBJ2-7; D might be TRBD1 or TRBD2, each matching 5 bases. This CDR3 spans 14 amino acids. Trimming cost V 7 bases and J 7 bases, with 20 bases left between them. The CDR3 DNA is TGTGCCAGCAAGCCCCTGGGGGATGGGGGAGAGCAGTACTTC. This codes for CASKPLGDGGEQYF.

This clonotype has a handful of counts. The chain couples TRBV12-3 or TRBV12-4 to TRBJ2-5; D remains unclear. V gave up 6 bases and J gave up 0 bases, with 17 bases separating them. This CDR3 spans 16 amino acids. The DNA for the CDR3 is TGTGCCAGCAGCTGGAGTGGCGGCTCGTACCAAGAGACCCAGTACTTC. Its translation: CASSWSGGSYQETQYF.

V gene TRBV30 combines with J gene TRBJ2-4; no definite D call. Germline CDR1 reads GTSNPN; CDR2 reads SVGIG (reference sequence). V was shortened by 0 bases and J by 2 bases, with 5 bases between the two germline ends. The CDR3 sequence is 13 residues long. CDR3 loop: CAWSVHSKNIQYF. The CDR3 DNA reads TGTGCCTGGAGTGTACATTCCAAAAACATTCAGTACTTC.

This clonotype was counted a few times. The V call is TRBV5-1, the J call TRBJ1-1; D uncertain. V was cut by 5 bases and J by 4 bases, with 15 bases left in between. The CDR3 has 14 amino acids. CDR1 is SGHRS, CDR2 YFSETQ, per germline. CDR3 residues: CASRGNGMSTEAFF. Here the CDR3 DNA reads TGCGCCAGCAGGGGTAATGGGATGAGCACTGAAGCTTTCTTT.

In its sample, this clonotype was seen a few times. This chain links TRBV9 with TRBJ2-1; D not resolved. The V gene lost 0 bases and the J gene lost 2 bases, with 12 bases spanning the gap. Germline V gene sequence: CDR1 SGDLS, CDR2 YYNGEE. This CDR3 is 16 amino acids long. The CDR3 is CASSVVGSAPYNEQFF. The CDR3 region has the DNA TGTGCCAGCAGCGTAGTGGGCAGCGCGCCCTACAATGAGCAGTTCTTC. Full variable domain (remainder filled in from reference TRBV9 and TRBJ2-1): DSGVTQTPKHLITATGQRVTLRCSPRSGDLSVYWYQQSLDQGLQFLIQYYNGEERAKGNILERFSAQQFPDLHSELNLSSLELGDSALYFCASSVVGSAPYNEQFFGPGTRLTVL.

This sequence joins TRBV4-3 and TRBJ2-3; unclear D gene. The ends were cut back, 3 bases at V and 5 bases at J, with 9 bases in the middle. CDR3 length: 13 amino acids. Germline values: CDR1 LGHNA, CDR2 YSLEER. In DNA, the CDR3 is TGCGCCAGCAGCCACCTACGGAGAGATACGCAGTATTTT. This sequence encodes CASSHLRRDTQYF.

A few counts support this clonotype. The chain uses TRBV6-1 and TRBJ2-3; D is possibly TRBD1 (8 bases). This CDR3 region has 16 residues. The ends were cut back, 4 bases at V and 4 bases at J, with 18 bases in the middle. CDR1 and CDR2 from the germline V gene are MNHNS and SASEGT. The CDR3 nucleotides are TGTGCCAGCAGTGCGAGACCAACAGGGGGGGCAGATACGCAGTATTTT. Translated: CASSARPTGGADTQYF.

This clonotype was recorded a few times. This chain joins TRBV7-9 and TRBJ1-2, with D tentatively TRBD1 (5 bases). V gave up 3 bases and J gave up 0 bases, with 11 bases separating them. The CDR3 consists of 15 residues. The germline V gene encodes CDR1 SEHNR and CDR2 FQNEAQ (reference sequence). CDR3 bases: TGTGCCAGCAGCTTTGGGCAGGGCCCTAACTATGGCTACACCTTC. This encodes CASSFGQGPNYGYTF.

This clonotype was picked up a small number of times. The chain carries TRBV20-1 and TRBJ1-1, with D tentatively TRBD1 (5 bases). CDR1 is DFQATT, CDR2 SNEGSKA, per germline (reference sequence). V lost 5 bases and J lost 2, with 12 bases in between. This CDR3 comprises 13 residues. The CDR3, as DNA: TGCAGTGCTGATGGGACCAGAAACACTGAAGCTTTCTTT. Translation: CSADGTRNTEAFF.

This clonotype was recorded once. The rearrangement joins TRBV27 to TRBJ2-7, with D unclear. Trimming stripped 0 bases from V and 0 bases from J, with 12 bases between. The CDR3 spans 16 residues. CDR1 and CDR2 (germline): MNHEY, SMNVEV (reference sequence). The CDR3 nucleotides are TGTGCCAGCAGTTTATCGGCAGGCCTGCTCTCCTACGAGCAGTACTTC. It is translated as CASSLSAGLLSYEQYF.

This clonotype was recorded at least ten times. The chain uses TRBV9 and TRBJ2-3, with a possible D match to TRBD1 (5 bases). V lost 3 bases, J lost 4 bases, and 12 bases lay in between. Per germline, CDR1 SGDLS and CDR2 YYNGEE. This CDR3 has 14 residues. The CDR3: CASSESGAADTQYF. In nucleotides, the CDR3 is TGTGCCAGCAGCGAGAGTGGGGCGGCAGATACGCAGTATTTT. The full variable domain, its missing parts supplied by reference TRBV9 and TRBJ2-3, is DSGVTQTPKHLITATGQRVTLRCSPRSGDLSVYWYQQSLDQGLQFLIQYYNGEERAKGNILERFSAQQFPDLHSELNLSSLELGDSALYFCASSESGAADTQYFGPGTRLTVL.

V is TRBV27 and J is TRBJ1-4, with D uncertain. The ends were cut back, 0 bases at V and 14 bases at J, with 16 bases in the middle. The germline gives CDR1 MNHEY, CDR2 SMNVEV (reference sequence). The CDR3 covers 14 residues. CDR3 bases: TGTGCCAGCAGTTTATCAAGTGCCGGCGGGAATCTGTTTTTT. Its translation is CASSLSSAGGNLFF.

V gene TRBV20-1 combines with J gene TRBJ1-1, with D possibly matching TRBD1 (5 bases). V gave up 3 bases and J gave up 4 bases, with 12 bases separating them. CDR1 and CDR2 (germline): DFQATT, SNEGSKA (reference sequence). This CDR3 comprises 13 residues. The CDR3, as DNA: TGCAGTGCTAGGTCAGGGAGGGGCACTGAAGCTTTCTTT. This codes for CSARSGRGTEAFF.

V gene TRBV28 combines with J gene TRBJ1-6; possible D gene TRBD1, 5 bases. The germline gives CDR1 MDHEN, CDR2 SYDVKM. This CDR3 contains 17 residues. Trimming removed 10 bases at V and 6 bases at J, with 25 bases between. DNA for the CDR3: TGTGCCATCAAAGACCAGGGTACGGGCGCGACTAATTCACCCCTCCACTTT. Amino acid sequence: CAIKDQGTGATNSPLHF.

This clonotype has only a few counts. The genes are TRBV7-3 and TRBJ2-3, with a weak D call TRBD2 (5 bases). The CDR3 contains 15 residues. Germline V gene sequence: CDR1 SGHTA, CDR2 FQGTGA. V lost 3 bases and J lost 0, with 10 bases in between. The CDR3 loop is CASSFGLSSTDTQYF. The CDR3, as DNA: TGTGCCAGCAGCTTCGGACTTAGTAGCACAGATACGCAGTATTTT.

This clonotype came up a few times. The gene calls are TRBV4-3 and TRBJ1-3; D uncertain. V was shortened by 5 bases and J by 4 bases, with 15 bases between the two germline ends. From germline, CDR1 is LGHNA and CDR2 YSLEER. The CDR3 runs to 15 residues. The CDR3 coding sequence is TGCGCCAGCAGCTACTACCGGACGGGGGGAAACACCATATATTTT. This gives the protein CASSYYRTGGNTIYF.

The DNA of the CDR3 is TGTGCCAGCACCCCGGGGTTAAGGACCGGGACTCACATCAATGAGCAGTTCTTC. Its protein is CASTPGLRTGTHINEQFF. The chain links TRBV5-6 to TRBJ2-1; D is possibly TRBD2 (6 bases). This CDR3 is built from 18 residues. Germline V gene data show CDR1 as SGHDT and CDR2 as YYEEEE. V was pared by 6 bases and J by 6 bases, with 28 bases between.

In its sample, this clonotype was seen once. The chain joins TRBV4-1 to TRBJ2-5; TRBD2 aligns across 7 bases. From germline, CDR1 is MGHRA and CDR2 YSYEKL. CDR3 size: 14 residues. Losses at the gene ends were 3 bases for V and 5 bases for J; bases not matched to a gene: 6. In DNA form, the CDR3 reads TGCGCCAGCAGCCAGGCCTCGCGGGGGGAGACCCAGTACTTC. Translated, it gives CASSQASRGETQYF.

This clonotype was detected only a few times. The CDR3 is CAISGSGTVSAEAFF. CDR3 sequence (DNA): TGTGCCATCAGTGGCAGCGGCACTGTTAGCGCTGAAGCTTTCTTT. The J gene is TRBJ1-1, the V gene TRBV10-3, with D unclear. V gave up 4 bases and J gave up 6 bases, with 18 bases separating them. Germline V CDR1 and CDR2: ENHRY, SYGVKD. The CDR3 totals 15 residues.

The chain has TRBV12-3 or TRBV12-4 and TRBJ1-5; D gene unclear. With 2 bases removed from V and 6 bases from J, the gap between germline ends came to 17 bases. This CDR3 is built from 16 residues. The CDR3 here is CASSLIVGESTQPQHF. CDR3 DNA: TGTGCCAGCAGTTTAATTGTCGGGGAATCTACTCAGCCCCAGCATTTT.

The chain has TRBV5-6 and TRBJ2-1, with D hard to call. The germline gives CDR1 SGHDT, CDR2 YYEEEE. The CDR3 length is 13 residues. V lost 4 bases and J lost 8, with 13 bases in between. The DNA of the CDR3 is TGTGCCAGCAGCGTTGGGCCTGGGGATGAGCAGTTCTTC. As protein: CASSVGPGDEQFF.